This entry is about one T cell receptor (beta chain). The antigen is undetermined. The CDR3 loop spans 13 amino acids. V dropped 3 bases and J dropped 6 bases, with 9 bases sitting between them. The source of the sample is a study of CD8+ T cells in alopecia areata. The treatment is: oral pan-JAK inhibitor, 5-10 mg twice daily. Patients with alopecia areata provided lesional scalp punch biopsies as well as peripheral blood. From PBMCs, CD4+ and CD8+ T cells were sorted. Notes on the study in general: Higher clonality was seen in lesional scalp than in normal scalp, especially in alopecia totalis/universalis. For patients receiving tofacitinib, scalp clonality and expanded CD8+ clones among the top 100 significantly decreased.

The sequencing template was cDNA reverse transcribed from extracted RNA. Clones were sequenced by immunoSEQ multiplex PCR, and TCRdb holds only the in-frame ones, with some missing. The sample gives hundreds of thousands of clones, about 62% of which show up once; about 0.89% is in the top ten. The rearrangement links TRBV23-1 to TRBJ1-5; D unclear. TRBV23-1 is given ORF status, its function remaining uncertain. This sequence was found in a human donor with alopecia areata. The sequenced sample was CD4+ T cells sorted from blood, obtained around week 53, from a patient treated with tofacitinib. The CDR3 DNA is TGCGCCAGCAGTCAGCCTGGAGTTCAGCCCCAGCATTTT. Translated, it gives CASSQPGVQPQHF.